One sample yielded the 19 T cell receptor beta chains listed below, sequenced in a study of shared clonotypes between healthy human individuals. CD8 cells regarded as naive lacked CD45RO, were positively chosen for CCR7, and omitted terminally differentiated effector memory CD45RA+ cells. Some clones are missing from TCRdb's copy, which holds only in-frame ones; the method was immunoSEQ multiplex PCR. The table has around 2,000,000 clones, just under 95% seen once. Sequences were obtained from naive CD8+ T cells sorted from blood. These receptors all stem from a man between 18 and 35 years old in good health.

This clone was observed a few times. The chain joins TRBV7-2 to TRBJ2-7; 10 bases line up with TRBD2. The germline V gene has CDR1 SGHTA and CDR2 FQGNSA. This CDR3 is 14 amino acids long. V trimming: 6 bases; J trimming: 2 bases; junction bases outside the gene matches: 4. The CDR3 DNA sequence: TGTGCCAGCAGTCGAACTAGCGGGACCTACGAGCAGTACTTC. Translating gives CASSRTSGTYEQYF.

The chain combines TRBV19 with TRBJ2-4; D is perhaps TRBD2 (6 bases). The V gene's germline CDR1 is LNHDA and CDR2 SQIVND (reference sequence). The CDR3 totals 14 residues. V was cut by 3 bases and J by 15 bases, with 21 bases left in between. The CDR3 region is CASSISAQSRGRYF. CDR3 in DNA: TGTGCCAGTAGTATCTCCGCGCAGAGCCGGGGGAGGTACTTC.

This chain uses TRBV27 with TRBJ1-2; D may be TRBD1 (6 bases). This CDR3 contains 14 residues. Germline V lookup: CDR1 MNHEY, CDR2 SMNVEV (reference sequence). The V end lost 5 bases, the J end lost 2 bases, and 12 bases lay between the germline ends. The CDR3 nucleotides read TGTGCCAGCAGTAATCAACAGGGCAACTATGGCTACACCTTC. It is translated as CASSNQQGNYGYTF.

The CDR3 DNA sequence: TGTGCCTGGAGTCAGGACATAAACACTGAAGCTTTCTTT. It encodes CAWSQDINTEAFF. V is TRBV30 and J is TRBJ1-1; D is perhaps TRBD1 (5 bases). Germline V gene lookup returns CDR1 GTSNPN and CDR2 SVGIG (reference sequence). Trimming removed 2 bases at V and 2 bases at J, with 9 bases between. This CDR3 has 13 amino acids. The whole variable domain, filled in from reference TRBV30 and TRBJ1-1, reads SQTIHQWPATLVQPVGSPLSLECTVEGTSNPNLYWYRQAAGRGLQLLFYSVGIGQISSEVPQNLSASRPQDRQFILSSKKLLLSDSGFYLCAWSQDINTEAFFGQGTRLTVV.

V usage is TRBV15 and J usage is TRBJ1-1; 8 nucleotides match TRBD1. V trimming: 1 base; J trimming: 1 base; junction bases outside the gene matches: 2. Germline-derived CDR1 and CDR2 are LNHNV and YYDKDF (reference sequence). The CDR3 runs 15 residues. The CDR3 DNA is TGTGCCACCAGCAGAGGGACAGGGTCGAACACTGAAGCTTTCTTT. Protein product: CATSRGTGSNTEAFF.

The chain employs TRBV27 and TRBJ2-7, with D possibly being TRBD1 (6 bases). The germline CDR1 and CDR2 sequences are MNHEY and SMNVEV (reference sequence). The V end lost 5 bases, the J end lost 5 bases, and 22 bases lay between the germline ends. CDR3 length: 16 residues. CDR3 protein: CASSPHQTGSSHEQYF. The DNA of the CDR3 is TGTGCCAGCAGTCCCCACCAGACAGGTAGTAGCCACGAGCAGTACTTC.

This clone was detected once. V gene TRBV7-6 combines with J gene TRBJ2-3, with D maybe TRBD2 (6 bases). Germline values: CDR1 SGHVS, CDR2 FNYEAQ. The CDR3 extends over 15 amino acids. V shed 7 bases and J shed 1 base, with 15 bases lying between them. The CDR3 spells CASTERAFGTDTQYF. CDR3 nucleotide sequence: TGTGCCAGCACTGAGCGGGCCTTTGGCACAGATACGCAGTATTTT.

Here the CDR3 reads CASSLSPGSYSYEQYF. CDR3 bases: TGTGCCAGCAGTTTATCCCCAGGGTCCTACTCCTACGAGCAGTACTTC. This chain links TRBV27 with TRBJ2-7, with TRBD1 as a possible D gene (5 bases). Germline V gene lookup returns CDR1 MNHEY and CDR2 SMNVEV (reference sequence). This CDR3 contains 16 residues. V gave up 0 bases and J gave up 0 bases, with 12 bases separating them.

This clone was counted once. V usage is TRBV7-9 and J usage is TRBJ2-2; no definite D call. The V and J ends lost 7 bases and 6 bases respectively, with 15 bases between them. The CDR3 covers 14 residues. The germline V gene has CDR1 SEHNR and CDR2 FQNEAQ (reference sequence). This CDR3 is CASTTSAQPGELFF. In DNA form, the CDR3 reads TGTGCCAGCACCACCTCCGCGCAACCCGGGGAGCTGTTTTTT.

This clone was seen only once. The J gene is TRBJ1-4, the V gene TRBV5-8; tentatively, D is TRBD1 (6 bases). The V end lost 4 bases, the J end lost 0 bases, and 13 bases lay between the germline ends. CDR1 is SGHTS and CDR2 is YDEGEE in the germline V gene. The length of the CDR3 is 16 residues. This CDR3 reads CASSLGHLATNEKLFF. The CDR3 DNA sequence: TGTGCCAGCAGCCTGGGACATCTTGCAACTAATGAAAAACTGTTTTTT.

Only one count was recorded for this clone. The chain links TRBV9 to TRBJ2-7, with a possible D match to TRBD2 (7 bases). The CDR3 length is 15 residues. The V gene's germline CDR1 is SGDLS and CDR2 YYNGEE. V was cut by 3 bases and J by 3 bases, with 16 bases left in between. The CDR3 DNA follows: TGTGCCAGCAGCGCGTCGGGGGGCCTCGGCTACGAGCAGTACTTC. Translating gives CASSASGGLGYEQYF.

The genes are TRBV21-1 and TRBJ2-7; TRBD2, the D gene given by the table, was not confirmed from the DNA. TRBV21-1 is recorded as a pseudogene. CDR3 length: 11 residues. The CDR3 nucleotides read TGTGCCAGCCTCTGGGGAGACGAGCAGTACTTC. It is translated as CASLWGDEQYF.

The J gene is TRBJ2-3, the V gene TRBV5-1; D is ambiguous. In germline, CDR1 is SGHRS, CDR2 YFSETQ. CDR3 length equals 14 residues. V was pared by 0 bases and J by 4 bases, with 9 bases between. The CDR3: CASSLEARADTQYF. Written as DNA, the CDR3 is TGCGCCAGCAGCTTGGAGGCGCGAGCAGATACGCAGTATTTT. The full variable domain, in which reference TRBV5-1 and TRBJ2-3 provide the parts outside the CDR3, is KAGVTQTPRYLIKTRGQQVTLSCSPISGHRSVSWYQQTPGQGLQFLFEYFSETQRNKGNFPGRFSGRQFSNSRSEMNVSTLELGDSALYLCASSLEARADTQYFGPGTRLTVL.

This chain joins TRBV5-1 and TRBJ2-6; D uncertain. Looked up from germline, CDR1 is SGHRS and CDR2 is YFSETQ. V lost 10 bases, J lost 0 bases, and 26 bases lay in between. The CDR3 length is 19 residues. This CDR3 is CAPSNGRGPPVSGANVLTF. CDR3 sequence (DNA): TGCGCCCCCTCCAACGGAAGAGGCCCTCCAGTCTCTGGGGCCAACGTCCTGACTTTC.

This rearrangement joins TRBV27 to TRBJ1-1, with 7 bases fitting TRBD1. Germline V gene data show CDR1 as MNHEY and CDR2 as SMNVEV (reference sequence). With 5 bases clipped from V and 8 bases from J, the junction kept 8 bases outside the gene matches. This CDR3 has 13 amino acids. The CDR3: CASSPRQGPEAFF. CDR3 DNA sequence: TGTGCCAGCAGTCCCCGACAGGGACCCGAAGCTTTCTTT.

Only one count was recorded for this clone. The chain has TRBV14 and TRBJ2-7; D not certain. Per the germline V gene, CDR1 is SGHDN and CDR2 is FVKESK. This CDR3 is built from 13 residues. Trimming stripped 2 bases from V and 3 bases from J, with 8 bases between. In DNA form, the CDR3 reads TGTGCCAGCAGCCAAACCGCAGACTACGAGCAGTACTTC. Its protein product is CASSQTADYEQYF.

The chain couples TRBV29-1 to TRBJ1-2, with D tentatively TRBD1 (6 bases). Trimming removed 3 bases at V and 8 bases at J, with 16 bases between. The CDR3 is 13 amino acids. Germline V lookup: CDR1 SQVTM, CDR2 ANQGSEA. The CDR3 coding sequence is TGCAGCGTTGATGGGTCAACAGGGCCCGGCTACACCTTC. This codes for CSVDGSTGPGYTF.

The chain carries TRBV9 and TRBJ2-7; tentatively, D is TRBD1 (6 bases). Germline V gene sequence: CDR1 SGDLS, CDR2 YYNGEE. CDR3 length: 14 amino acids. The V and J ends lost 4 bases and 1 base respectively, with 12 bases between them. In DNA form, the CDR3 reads TGTGCCAGCAGCCCCCTGGACAGATCCTACGAGCAGTACTTC. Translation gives CASSPLDRSYEQYF.

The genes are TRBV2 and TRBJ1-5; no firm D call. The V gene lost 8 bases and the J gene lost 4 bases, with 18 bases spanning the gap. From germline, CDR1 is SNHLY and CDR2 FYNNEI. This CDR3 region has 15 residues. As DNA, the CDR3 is TGTGCCAGCGACTACGGGCCTCTCAAGAATCAGCCCCAGCATTTT. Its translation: CASDYGPLKNQPQHF.